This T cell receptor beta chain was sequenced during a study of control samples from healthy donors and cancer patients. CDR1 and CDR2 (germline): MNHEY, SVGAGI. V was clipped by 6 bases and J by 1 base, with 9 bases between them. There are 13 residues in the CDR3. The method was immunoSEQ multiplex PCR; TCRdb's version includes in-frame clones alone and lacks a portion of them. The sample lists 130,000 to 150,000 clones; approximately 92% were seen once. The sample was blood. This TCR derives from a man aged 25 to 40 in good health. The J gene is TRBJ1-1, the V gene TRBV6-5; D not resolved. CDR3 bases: TGTGCCAGCAGCTCTAAGGGGAACACTGAAGCTTTCTTT. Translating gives CASSSKGNTEAFF.